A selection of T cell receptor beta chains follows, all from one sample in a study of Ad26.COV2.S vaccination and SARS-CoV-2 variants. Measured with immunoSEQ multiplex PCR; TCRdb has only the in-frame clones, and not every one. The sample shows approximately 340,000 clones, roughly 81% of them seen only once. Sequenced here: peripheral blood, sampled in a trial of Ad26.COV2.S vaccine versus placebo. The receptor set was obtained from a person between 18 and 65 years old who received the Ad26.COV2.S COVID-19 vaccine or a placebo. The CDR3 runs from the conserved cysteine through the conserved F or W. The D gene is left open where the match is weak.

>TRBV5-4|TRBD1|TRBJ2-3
CASSDRVSSTDTQYF
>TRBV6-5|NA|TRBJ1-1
CASQGPQGLVTEAFF
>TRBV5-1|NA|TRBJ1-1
CASMETLNTEAFF
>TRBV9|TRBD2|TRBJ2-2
CASSLLAGALKNTGELFF
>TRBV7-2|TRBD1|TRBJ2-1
CASSRDRGRYEQFF
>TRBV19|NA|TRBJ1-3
CASSPTGRQLGNTIYF
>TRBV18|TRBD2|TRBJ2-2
CASSPRLAGVTGELFF
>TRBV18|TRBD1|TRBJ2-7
CASSHSGGQGTSYEQYF
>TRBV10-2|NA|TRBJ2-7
CASSEKAYEQYF
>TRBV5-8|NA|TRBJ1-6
CASSHHKTNSYNSPLHF
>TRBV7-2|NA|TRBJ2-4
CASSLAVAPIAKNIQYF
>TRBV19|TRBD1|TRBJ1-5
CASSIKGQGRNQPQHF
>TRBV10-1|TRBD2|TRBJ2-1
CASSGGGFNEQFF
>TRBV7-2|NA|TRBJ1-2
CASMAGNTPNYGYTF
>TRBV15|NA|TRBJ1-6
CATGQNSPLHF
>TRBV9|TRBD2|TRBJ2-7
CASSRDVAGGRYEQYF
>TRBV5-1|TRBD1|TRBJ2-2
CASSLGQGLLPGELFF
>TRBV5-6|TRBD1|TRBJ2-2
CASSQGERLSTGELFF
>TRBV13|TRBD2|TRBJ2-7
CASSLGLAGGDYEQYF
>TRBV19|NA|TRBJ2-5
CASSISPAQETQYF
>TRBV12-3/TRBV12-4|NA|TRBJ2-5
CASSPKETQYF
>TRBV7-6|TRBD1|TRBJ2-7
CASSLEDRGREQYF
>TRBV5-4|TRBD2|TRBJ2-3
CASSSPSGGDTDTQYF
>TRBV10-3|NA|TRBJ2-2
CAISEDEDVGELFF
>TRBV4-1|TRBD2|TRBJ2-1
CASSQEWAGGAYNEQFF
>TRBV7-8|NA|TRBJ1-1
CASSLVSGNTEAFF
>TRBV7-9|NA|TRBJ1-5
CASSLEGDSNQPQHF
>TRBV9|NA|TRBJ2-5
CASSVRDLETQYF
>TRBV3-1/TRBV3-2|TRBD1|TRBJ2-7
CASSHGTVSYEQYF
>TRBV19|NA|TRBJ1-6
CASSIAGHRSYNSPLHF
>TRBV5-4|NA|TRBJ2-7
CASSGSGYEQYF
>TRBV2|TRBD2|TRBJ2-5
CASSFLTSGGDETQYF
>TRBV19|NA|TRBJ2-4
CASSIPGQREQKNIQYF
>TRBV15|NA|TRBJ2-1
CATTPTGSDEQFF
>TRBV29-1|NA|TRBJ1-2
CSVPSSVQGFGYGYTF
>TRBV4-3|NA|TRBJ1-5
CASSQGTEHNQPQHF
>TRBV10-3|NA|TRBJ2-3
CAIRLDTDTQYF
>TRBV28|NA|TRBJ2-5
CASSTQGGTETQYF
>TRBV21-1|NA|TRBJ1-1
CASSKYLSKEAFF
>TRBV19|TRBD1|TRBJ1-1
CASSREGSRGDNEAFF
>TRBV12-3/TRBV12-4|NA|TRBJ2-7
CASSLKVSYEQYF
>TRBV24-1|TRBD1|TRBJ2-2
CATSDFQGAPTGELFF
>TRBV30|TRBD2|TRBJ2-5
CAWALGHWRERETQYF
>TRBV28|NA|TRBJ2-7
CASRGREPGGEQYF
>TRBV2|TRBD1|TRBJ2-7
CASRTTGQGYEQYF
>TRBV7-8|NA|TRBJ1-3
CASSSGQPGNTIYF
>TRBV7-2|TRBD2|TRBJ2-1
CASSLQPGGGQFF
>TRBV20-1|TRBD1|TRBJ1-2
CSASAGGDGYTF
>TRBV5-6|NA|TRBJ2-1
CASSLFGNSYNEQFF
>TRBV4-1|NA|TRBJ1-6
CASGLSPLHF
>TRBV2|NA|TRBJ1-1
CANMLNTEAFF
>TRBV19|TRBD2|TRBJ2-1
CASSSRILAGVVYSYNEQFF
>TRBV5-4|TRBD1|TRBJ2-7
CASSEPGQALYEQYF
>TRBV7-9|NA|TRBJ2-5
CASSPRGAGTSETQYF
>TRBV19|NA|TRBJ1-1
CASSIEQGKVNTEAFF
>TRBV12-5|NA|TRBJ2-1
CASGLGDFIEQFF
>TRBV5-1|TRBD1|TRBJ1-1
CASSTRTGSTEAFF
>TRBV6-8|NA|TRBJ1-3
CASSYSGGVAGNTIYF
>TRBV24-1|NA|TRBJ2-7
CATSDLTGEQYF
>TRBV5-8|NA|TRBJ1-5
CASSFEQGRGPQHF